This is a list of T cell receptor beta chains from one sample in a study of blood T cell repertoires in COVID-19. Assay: immunoSEQ multiplex PCR; the TCRdb copy retains only in-frame clones and omits some. The sample records 200,000 or so clones, roughly 84% being singletons. The sequenced material came from peripheral blood. The receptors were sampled from a woman aged 55-69 years who had recovered from COVID-19. CDR3s include the opening cysteine and the closing phenylalanine or tryptophan. A D gene is named only where the DNA matches it firmly. Size tells how often a clone was seen (once, few, many) or the class of an expanded clone, and some rows leave it out.

TRBD1,.,TRBJ1-4,TRBV7-2,CASSKHRGRREKLFF,TGTGCCAGCAGCAAACACAGGGGGCGGCGTGAAAAACTGTTTTTT
.,.,TRBJ1-2,TRBV15,CATSREAYGYTF,TGTGCCACCAGCAGAGAGGCCTATGGCTACACCTTC
TRBD1,.,TRBJ1-6,TRBV6-5,CASSYGTGESPLHF,TGTGCCAGCAGTTATGGGACAGGGGAATCACCCCTCCACTTT
.,few,TRBJ1-2,TRBV14,CASSQGWRPNYGYTF,TGTGCCAGCAGCCAAGGATGGCGGCCTAACTATGGCTACACCTTC
.,.,TRBJ1-5,TRBV15,CATSRDGGASNQPQHF,TGTGCCACCAGCAGAGATGGAGGGGCAAGCAATCAGCCCCAGCATTTT
TRBD1,.,TRBJ1-2,TRBV10-3,CAISEGDRRTGYTF,TGTGCCATCAGTGAGGGGGACAGGAGAACTGGCTACACCTTC
.,once,TRBJ2-7,TRBV14,CASSQPGVRYEQYF,TGTGCCAGCAGCCAACCTGGAGTTAGATACGAGCAGTACTTC
.,.,TRBJ2-2,TRBV5-1,CASSLRGANTGELFF,TGCGCCAGCAGCTTAAGGGGCGCGAACACCGGGGAGCTGTTTTTT
TRBD2,.,TRBJ2-3,TRBV4-2,CASSPQAGGRLDTQYF,TGTGCCAGCAGCCCACAAGCGGGGGGCCGACTAGATACGCAGTATTTT
TRBD2,.,TRBJ2-5,TRBV7-3,CASSLGGGLAGGQETQYF,TGTGCCAGCAGCTTAGGTGGTGGACTAGCGGGGGGCCAAGAGACCCAGTACTTC
.,.,TRBJ2-3,TRBV6-5,CASKGLTSTDTQYF,TGTGCCAGCAAAGGACTAACTAGCACAGATACGCAGTATTTT
TRBD1,.,TRBJ1-4,TRBV5-4,CASSIQGGGEKLFF,TGTGCCAGCAGCATACAGGGGGGCGGTGAAAAACTGTTTTTT
TRBD1,few,TRBJ1-1,TRBV6-6,CASRTGGFTEAFF,TGTGCCAGCAGGACAGGGGGCTTTACTGAAGCTTTCTTT
TRBD2,.,TRBJ2-1,TRBV11-3,CASSLGLAGGGRSDHNEQFF,TGTGCCAGCAGCCTGGGACTAGCGGGGGGGGGTCGCTCCGACCACAATGAGCAGTTCTTC
.,.,TRBJ2-5,TRBV3-1/TRBV3-2,CASSQDTRGSQETQYF,TGTGCCAGCAGCCAAGATACACGGGGGAGCCAAGAGACCCAGTACTTC
TRBD2,.,TRBJ2-3,TRBV10-3,CAISELAGATDTQYF,TGTGCCATCAGTGAGCTAGCGGGGGCCACAGATACGCAGTATTTT
.,.,TRBJ1-5,TRBV12-5,CASGFGQPQHF,TGTGCTAGTGGTTTCGGTCAGCCCCAGCATTTT
.,.,TRBJ1-1,TRBV19,CASRSTPGRTEAFF,TGTGCCAGCCGATCGACACCCGGTAGAACTGAAGCTTTCTTT
.,.,TRBJ1-5,TRBV2,CALSSGTKNQPQHF,TGTGCCTTATCATCCGGGACAAAGAATCAGCCCCAGCATTTT
.,few,TRBJ1-1,TRBV30,CACWANTEAFF,TGTGCCTGTTGGGCGAACACTGAAGCTTTCTTT